One sample yielded the 19 T cell receptor beta chains listed below, sequenced in a study of T cell repertoires in cytomegalovirus infection. Their antigens remain unidentified. From the reads, TCRdb called clonotypes with MiXCR, one entry per CDR3 protein. The sample includes about 280,000 distinct CDR3 sequences, about 20% of them seen just once. Sequencing was performed on cultured PBMCs, taken from culture after CMV antigen stimulation. These TCRs come from a human donor in good health (CMV status not recorded). Some clones in this sample may be carry-over from other donors' samples.

This clonotype was counted many times. The chain employs TRBV7-8 and TRBJ2-3, with D unresolved. The V gene lost 8 bases and the J gene lost 3 bases, with 9 bases spanning the gap. CDR1 is SGHVS, CDR2 FQNEAQ, per germline. The CDR3 covers 12 residues. The CDR3 DNA reads as TGTGCCAGCGACGTCGGGACAGATACGCAGTATTTT. This translates into CASDVGTDTQYF. Looking up the rest from reference TRBV7-8 and TRBJ2-3 gives the full variable domain: GAGVSQSPRYKVAKRGQDVALRCDPISGHVSLFWYQQALGQGPEFLTYFQNEAQLDKSGLPSDRFFAERPEGSVSTLKIQRTQQEDSAVYLCASDVGTDTQYFGPGTRLTVL.

This chain links TRBV29-1 with TRBJ2-7; 8 bases align to TRBD2. The CDR3 sequence is 14 residues long. From germline, CDR1 is SQVTM and CDR2 ANQGSEA. With 4 bases clipped from V and 7 bases from J, the junction kept 12 bases outside the gene matches. CDR3 region: CSVALSGRLGEQYV. The CDR3 DNA reads TGCAGCGTTGCCTTGAGCGGGAGACTGGGGGAGCAGTACGTC.

This clonotype was observed a handful of times. The chain employs TRBV9 and TRBJ2-2; 10 bases are shared with TRBD2. Per the germline V gene, CDR1 is SGDLS and CDR2 is YYNGEE. V lost 0 bases to trimming and J lost 6 bases; unmatched junction nucleotides: 5. This CDR3 comprises 16 residues. The CDR3 protein is CASSVGQAGGAGELFF. In nucleotides, the CDR3 is TGTGCCAGCAGCGTAGGTCAAGCGGGAGGGGCCGGGGAGCTGTTTTTT.

This clonotype was found many times. DNA of the CDR3: TGTGCCAGCAGTGAAATCGGGAATTCACCCCTCCACTTT. Its protein is CASSEIGNSPLHF. V gene TRBV12-3 or TRBV12-4 combines with J gene TRBJ1-6; D gene unclear. Trimming pared 5 bases from V and 7 bases from J, leaving 9 bases between. The CDR3 spans 13 residues.

This clonotype was detected only a few times. V and J are TRBV27 and TRBJ2-1, with D possibly matching TRBD2 (6 bases). The V and J ends lost 7 bases and 8 bases respectively, with 15 bases between them. Germline lookup yields CDR1 MNHEY and CDR2 SMNVEV (reference sequence). This CDR3 has 13 residues. CDR3 in amino acids: CASKFGGTYEQFF. The CDR3 DNA sequence: TGTGCCAGCAAGTTCGGCGGGACCTATGAGCAGTTCTTC.

In this sample, this clonotype turned up a few times. The chain combines TRBV5-4 with TRBJ1-1; unclear D gene. The V end was cut by 5 bases, the J end by 1 base, with 9 bases between. This CDR3 is built from 13 residues. The germline V gene has CDR1 SGHNT and CDR2 YYREEE (reference sequence). CDR3 in amino acids: CASRPFRNTEAFF. The CDR3 bases are TGTGCCAGCAGGCCCTTCCGGAACACTGAAGCTTTCTTT.

The chain is built from TRBV4-3 and TRBJ2-1, with 10 bases lining up with TRBD2. In germline, CDR1 is LGHNA, CDR2 YSLEER. The CDR3 is 17 amino acids. Losses at the gene ends were 0 bases for V and 5 bases for J; bases not matched to a gene: 7. This CDR3 is CASSQDRLAGVNNEQFF. In DNA form, the CDR3 reads TGCGCCAGCAGCCAAGATCGTCTAGCGGGAGTTAACAATGAGCAGTTCTTC.

This chain uses TRBV5-1 with TRBJ2-3; weak D call: TRBD2 (5 bases). The CDR3 length is 15 residues. V lost 5 bases to trimming and J lost 5 bases, with 18 bases between them. CDR1 and CDR2 (germline): SGHRS, YFSETQ. The CDR3 nucleotides are TGCGCCAGCAGTATCCAGCTAGCTCGGGGAGATACGCAGTATTTT. It is translated as CASSIQLARGDTQYF.

The chain is built from TRBV6-4 and TRBJ2-3, with 12 bases aligning to TRBD2. Trimming removed 3 bases from V and 5 bases from J; junction bases left unmatched: 3. Germline V lookup: CDR1 MRHNA, CDR2 SNTAGT. The CDR3 loop spans 15 amino acids. For the CDR3, the DNA is TGTGCCAGCAGTGAGACTAGCGGGAGTGGAGATACGCAGTATTTT. Protein sequence: CASSETSGSGDTQYF.

The chain joins TRBV5-5 to TRBJ1-5, with TRBD1 matching 10 bases. The germline V gene encodes CDR1 SGHKS and CDR2 YYEKEE (reference sequence). The CDR3 length is 16 residues. V lost 3 bases and J lost 7; bases outside the gene matches: 10. The CDR3 is CASSSGAGTGVQPQHF. The CDR3 DNA follows: TGTGCCAGCAGCTCGGGGGCCGGGACAGGGGTCCAGCCCCAGCATTTT.

V gene TRBV25-1 combines with J gene TRBJ1-1; 9 bases are a match to TRBD1. The V gene end was trimmed by 8 bases and the J gene end by 1 base; junction bases not matched to a gene: 2. Per the germline V gene, CDR1 is MGHDK and CDR2 is SYGVNS. The CDR3 extends over 13 amino acids. This CDR3 reads CASLGQGNTEAFF. CDR3 nucleotide sequence: TGTGCCAGCCTGGGACAGGGGAACACTGAAGCTTTCTTT.

This clonotype turned up a few times. V and J are TRBV11-2 and TRBJ1-2; TRBD1 might be the D (5 bases). Germline values: CDR1 SGHAT, CDR2 FQNNGV. V dropped 5 bases and J dropped 3 bases, with 19 bases sitting between them. The CDR3 has 16 residues. DNA for the CDR3: TGTGCCAGCAGCCATATCCTAAATGGAGGGGACTATGGCTACACCTTC. Amino acids: CASSHILNGGDYGYTF. Based on the CDR3 plus reference TRBV11-2 and TRBJ1-2, the full variable domain is EAGVAQSPRYKIIEKRQSVAFWCNPISGHATLYWYQQILGQGPKLLIQFQNNGVVDDSQLPKDRFSAERLKGVDSTLKIQPAKLEDSAVYLCASSHILNGGDYGYTFGSGTRLTVV.

This clonotype was recorded many times. This sequence joins TRBV7-2 and TRBJ1-4; TRBD1 aligns across 8 bases. V gave up 6 bases and J gave up 0 bases; unmatched junction bases: 3. Germline V lookup: CDR1 SGHTA, CDR2 FQGNSA. This CDR3 is 15 amino acids long. CDR3 protein: CASRRTGPTNEKLFF. The CDR3 DNA is TGTGCCAGCAGAAGGACAGGGCCAACTAATGAAAAACTGTTTTTT.

The V gene is TRBV27, the J gene TRBJ1-2; D is possibly TRBD1 (5 bases). Trimming stripped 5 bases from V and 5 bases from J, with 12 bases between. The CDR3 consists of 13 residues. Germline assignment: CDR1 MNHEY and CDR2 SMNVEV (reference sequence). In DNA form, the CDR3 reads TGTGCCAGCAGTCCCCGGGGACCTTATGGCTACACCTTC. Translating gives CASSPRGPYGYTF.

This clonotype appeared many times. The rearrangement links TRBV7-8 to TRBJ1-6, with TRBD1 as a possible D gene (5 bases). The length of the CDR3 is 13 residues. CDR1 SGHVS and CDR2 FQNEAQ come from the germline V gene. Trimming left V 2 bases short and J 9 bases short, with 8 bases between. Written as DNA, the CDR3 is TGTGCCAGCAGCTTAACGGACATTTCACCCCTCCACTTT. It yields the protein CASSLTDISPLHF.

This clonotype came up many times. The rearrangement links TRBV11-2 to TRBJ2-5; TRBD1 might be the D (5 bases). The germline V and J ends were trimmed by 6 bases and 2 bases, with 10 bases remaining between them. CDR1 SGHAT and CDR2 FQNNGV come from the germline V gene. The CDR3 spans 13 residues. The CDR3 DNA follows: TGTGCCAGCAGTACGGACAATCAAGAGACCCAGTACTTC. Translated, it gives CASSTDNQETQYF.

Only a few counts were recorded for this clonotype. The chain is built from TRBV3-1 and TRBJ2-5; D remains unclear. Per the germline V gene, CDR1 is LGHDT and CDR2 is YNNKEL (reference sequence). The V and J ends lost 0 bases and 8 bases respectively, with 13 bases between them. The CDR3 totals 14 residues. In DNA, the CDR3 is TGTGCCAGCAGCCAAGACCCTAGATCAGATACCCAGTACTTC. Residues: CASSQDPRSDTQYF.

This chain uses TRBV4-1 with TRBJ1-4, with a weak D call TRBD1 (6 bases). The V gene's germline CDR1 is MGHRA and CDR2 YSYEKL. The length of the CDR3 is 14 residues. V was cut by 2 bases and J by 6 bases, with 10 bases left in between. The CDR3 region is CASSQYREDEKLFF. The CDR3 DNA sequence: TGCGCCAGCAGCCAATACAGGGAGGATGAAAAACTGTTTTTT.

J is TRBJ2-1 and V is TRBV10-3, with 8 bases identical to TRBD2. Germline-derived CDR1 and CDR2 are ENHRY and SYGVKD. The CDR3 has 14 residues. The V segment lost 4 bases and the J segment 9 bases; nucleotides outside the gene matches: 8. CDR3 protein: CAISVVTSDGEQFF. The CDR3 nucleotides read TGTGCCATCAGTGTAGTGACTAGCGATGGTGAGCAGTTCTTC.